Described below is a single TCR beta chain sequence and its context. Sequenced by immunoSEQ multiplex PCR; TCRdb stores in-frame clones only, minus some. The repertoire holds approximately 3,000 clones, with more than 10% as singletons. This specimen belongs to a study of tumour-infiltrating T cells in Burkitt lymphoma. The germline V gene has CDR1 LNHNV and CDR2 YYDKDF (reference sequence). Trimming removed 0 bases from V and 1 base from J; junction bases left unmatched: 4. CDR3 length: 16 residues. The sequence was obtained from a human donor with Burkitt lymphoma. This chain uses TRBV15 with TRBJ2-3; 7 bases agree with TRBD2. What was sequenced was tumor tissue. Written as DNA, the CDR3 is TGTGCCACCAGCAGAGATCAGCGGGGTGGCACAGATACGCAGTATTTT. Protein sequence: CATSRDQRGGTDTQYF.